This T cell receptor (beta chain) derives from a study of blood T cells in healthy people across ages. Study-wide results and caveats: Without sorted subsets, naive and antigen-experienced compartments could not be conclusively compared. Naive CD4+ cell counts and diversity both ran higher in long-lived than in aged donors.

Germline assignment: CDR1 SNHLY and CDR2 FYNNEI. This CDR3 spans 15 amino acids. Trimming pared 1 base from V and 7 bases from J, leaving 14 bases between. To note about this clonotype: Its antigen remains unidentified.

The authors ran a second PCR of 7 to 11 cycles using a sample-barcoded 5' primer and a J-beta primer mix. Per-sample output comprised a minimum of 3 million paired-end reads containing CDR3. TCRdb fed the 5' RACE reads into MiXCR, producing one record per CDR3 protein. The table has around 1,900,000 distinct CDR3 sequences, 39% seen once. This rearrangement joins TRBV2 to TRBJ1-5, with D possibly being TRBD1 (5 bases). The source is a human donor in good health. Sequencing used blood. The CDR3 DNA follows: TGTGCCAGCAGTGAAGTTAACAGGTTGTCGCAGCCCCAGCATTTT. Translated, it gives CASSEVNRLSQPQHF.